Presented here are 16 T cell receptor beta chains from one specimen sequenced in a study of blood T cell repertoires in COVID-19. Using immunoSEQ multiplex PCR, the repertoire was profiled, and TCRdb retains in-frame clones only, with some absent. The sample contains a few hundred thousand clones, around 89% of which appear only once. The source material was PBMCs or T cells enriched from blood (not recorded which). These receptors originate from a woman between 18 and 29 years old who had recovered from COVID-19.

The chain carries TRBV28 and TRBJ1-3, with 9 bases aligning to TRBD1. CDR3 length equals 16 residues. CDR1 is MDHEN, CDR2 SYDVKM, per germline. V shed 5 bases, J shed 0 bases, and the junction held 5 bases outside the gene matches. CDR3 amino acids: CASSPQTGGSGNTIYF. The CDR3 DNA reads as TGTGCCAGCAGTCCTCAGACAGGGGGCTCTGGAAACACCATATATTTT.

The chain links TRBV7-2 to TRBJ2-3; TRBD2 matches at 8 bases. The CDR3 spans 16 residues. From germline, CDR1 is SGHTA and CDR2 FQGNSA. Germline trimming cut 2 bases from V and 0 bases from J; bases unmatched to any gene: 4. The CDR3 nucleotides are TGTGCCAGCAGCTTATCTAGCGGGTCTAGCACAGATACGCAGTATTTT. It codes for CASSLSSGSSTDTQYF.

The rearrangement joins TRBV6-2 or TRBV6-3 to TRBJ2-3; tentatively, D is TRBD2 (5 bases). The CDR3 is 18 residues long. Germline lookup yields CDR1 MNHEY and CDR2 SVGEGT. V lost 0 bases and J lost 0, with 16 bases in between. CDR3 loop: CASSYSITRAASTDTQYF. Here the CDR3 DNA reads TGTGCCAGCAGTTACTCGATAACGCGGGCGGCCAGCACAGATACGCAGTATTTT.

V and J are TRBV6-2 or TRBV6-3 and TRBJ1-5, with 7 bases aligning to TRBD1. The V gene's germline CDR1 is MNHEY and CDR2 SVGEGT. Trimming removed 0 bases from V and 5 bases from J; junction bases left unmatched: 4. The CDR3 is 15 residues long. The CDR3 DNA follows: TGTGCCAGCAGTTACTCGGCCAGGGGGGATCAGCCCCAGCATTTT. Translation: CASSYSARGDQPQHF.

This chain uses TRBV4-1 with TRBJ1-5, with D perhaps TRBD1 (5 bases). CDR1 is MGHRA, CDR2 YSYEKL, per germline. The V end was cut by 1 base, the J end by 4 bases, with 11 bases between. The CDR3 extends over 15 amino acids. The CDR3 region is CASSQASGGNQPQHF. In nucleotides, the CDR3 is TGCGCCAGCAGCCAAGCCTCCGGGGGTAATCAGCCCCAGCATTTT.

J is TRBJ2-7 and V is TRBV5-6; a possible D gene is TRBD1 (5 bases). V lost 0 bases and J lost 3, with 19 bases in between. Germline V lookup: CDR1 SGHDT, CDR2 YYEEEE. This CDR3 has 17 residues. The CDR3 nucleotides are TGTGCCAGCAGCTTGGAGTCAGGGTGGGGCCAAAGCTACGAGCAGTACTTC. Residues: CASSLESGWGQSYEQYF.

The chain is built from TRBV3-1 (or the pseudogene TRBV3-2) and TRBJ1-3; D is possibly TRBD1 (5 bases). There are 15 residues in the CDR3. V was pared by 3 bases and J by 0 bases, with 9 bases between. Germline V gene lookup returns CDR1 LGHDT and CDR2 YNNKEL (reference sequence). The CDR3 sequence is CASSQGQGSGNTIYF. The CDR3, as DNA: TGTGCCAGCAGCCAGGGGCAGGGCTCTGGAAACACCATATATTTT.

The chain links TRBV7-9 to TRBJ2-3; a weak D match, TRBD1 (6 bases). Between the trimmed V and J ends, which lost 4 bases and 2 bases, there was a span of 13 bases. Germline-derived CDR1 and CDR2 are SEHNR and FQNEAQ (reference sequence). CDR3 size: 15 residues. The CDR3 DNA follows: TGTGCCAGCAGCTACCCCGACAGGCCCACAGATACGCAGTATTTT. Encoded protein: CASSYPDRPTDTQYF.

The chain joins TRBV25-1 to TRBJ2-7, with no clear D. Germline V gene sequence: CDR1 MGHDK, CDR2 SYGVNS. V dropped 3 bases and J dropped 4 bases, with 10 bases sitting between them. The CDR3 consists of 13 residues. CDR3: CASSDPLIYEQYF. CDR3 nucleotides: TGTGCCAGCAGTGACCCCCTAATTTACGAGCAGTACTTC.

The gene calls are TRBV5-5 and TRBJ1-3, with 9 bases that match TRBD1. CDR3 length: 15 amino acids. The V gene end was trimmed by 4 bases and the J gene end by 2 bases; junction bases not matched to a gene: 4. The germline V gene has CDR1 SGHKS and CDR2 YYEKEE (reference sequence). In DNA, the CDR3 is TGTGCCAGCAGCGGGGGACAGGGCGCTGGAAACACCATATATTTT. Protein product: CASSGGQGAGNTIYF.

The gene calls are TRBV29-1 and TRBJ1-2; 7 positions agree with TRBD1. The CDR3 sequence is 15 residues long. Trimming at V came to 5 bases and at J to 3 bases, leaving 12 bases not matched to a gene. Per the germline V gene, CDR1 is SQVTM and CDR2 is ANQGSEA. The CDR3 region has the DNA TGCAGCGTTCCCCACCATAGGACAGGAGACTATGGCTACACCTTC. Its translation: CSVPHHRTGDYGYTF.

V is TRBV7-9 and J is TRBJ1-4; D ambiguous. The CDR3 is made up of 14 amino acids. CDR1 SEHNR and CDR2 FQNEAQ come from the germline V gene (reference sequence). Deletions cut 1 base from V and 3 bases from J, with 6 bases between. The CDR3 spells CASSLESANEKLFF. The CDR3 DNA sequence: TGTGCCAGCAGCTTAGAGTCGGCTAATGAAAAACTGTTTTTT.

The genes are TRBV5-1 and TRBJ2-3; perhaps TRBD2 as D (6 bases). V was clipped by 0 bases and J by 5 bases, with 13 bases between them. Germline lookup yields CDR1 SGHRS and CDR2 YFSETQ. The CDR3 extends over 15 amino acids. CDR3 bases: TGCGCCAGCAGCTTGGGTGGGGACTCTGGAGATACGCAGTATTTT. This codes for CASSLGGDSGDTQYF.

This clone appeared a single time. The chain recombines TRBV6-5 with TRBJ2-7; D ambiguous. The length of the CDR3 is 13 residues. Trimming pared 8 bases from V and 4 bases from J, leaving 15 bases between. The germline V gene has CDR1 MNHEY and CDR2 SVGAGI. CDR3 DNA sequence: TGTGCCAGCGCGGTCAGAGTGACGTACGAGCAGTACTTC. Translating it yields CASAVRVTYEQYF.

The chain carries TRBV5-1 and TRBJ1-2; 9 nucleotides match TRBD1. The germline CDR1 and CDR2 sequences are SGHRS and YFSETQ. J gave up 3 bases and V 4 bases, and 10 bases lay outside the gene matches. The length of the CDR3 is 16 residues. The CDR3, as DNA: TGCGCCAGCAGCCAAACATCGGGACAGGGCTACTATGGCTACACCTTC. It is translated as CASSQTSGQGYYGYTF.

The genes are TRBV4-1 and TRBJ2-1; tentatively, D is TRBD2 (6 bases). CDR1 and CDR2 from the germline V gene are MGHRA and YSYEKL. Trimming left V 3 bases short and J 8 bases short, with 20 bases between. CDR3 length: 16 residues. CDR3 DNA: TGCGCCAGCAGCCATACAGCCGGGACTTTAAGGGATGAGCAGTTCTTC. It codes for CASSHTAGTLRDEQFF.